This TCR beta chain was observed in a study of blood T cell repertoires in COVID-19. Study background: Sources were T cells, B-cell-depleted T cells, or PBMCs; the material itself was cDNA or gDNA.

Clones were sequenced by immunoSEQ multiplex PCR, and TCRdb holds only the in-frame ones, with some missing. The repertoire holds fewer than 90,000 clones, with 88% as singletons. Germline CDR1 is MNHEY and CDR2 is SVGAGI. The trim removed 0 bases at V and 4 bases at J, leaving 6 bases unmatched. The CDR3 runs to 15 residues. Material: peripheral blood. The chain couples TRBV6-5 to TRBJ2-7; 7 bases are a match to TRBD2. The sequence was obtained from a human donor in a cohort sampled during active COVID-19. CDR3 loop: CASSYSRTRLYEQYF. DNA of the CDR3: TGTGCCAGCAGTTACTCCCGGACTAGACTTTACGAGCAGTACTTC.